A single sample gave rise to the 8 T cell receptor beta chains below, sequenced in a study of blood T cell repertoires in COVID-19. Using immunoSEQ multiplex PCR, the repertoire was profiled, and TCRdb retains in-frame clones only, with some absent. The sample includes about 300,000 clones, around 88% seen only once; the top ten take approximately 1.2%. Material: peripheral blood. The receptors were sampled from a woman aged 50 to 60 with acute or convalescent COVID-19.

The chain joins TRBV10-3 to TRBJ2-1, with a weak D call TRBD2 (6 bases). Trimming took off 0 bases at V and 12 bases at J, with 12 bases between the two ends. Per germline, CDR1 ENHRY and CDR2 SYGVKD. The CDR3 is 13 residues long. The CDR3 is CAISESLAIGQFF. DNA for the CDR3: TGTGCCATCAGTGAGTCCCTAGCGATAGGGCAGTTCTTC.

The chain joins TRBV7-3 to TRBJ2-7; the match to TRBD1 covers 8 bases. Germline V CDR1 and CDR2: SGHTA, FQGTGA. This CDR3 is built from 15 residues. V dropped 5 bases and J dropped 4; count of bases not matched to a gene: 10. The CDR3 spells CASSEGQAPTYEQYF. DNA of the CDR3: TGTGCCAGCAGCGAGGGACAGGCCCCAACTTACGAGCAGTACTTC.

This rearrangement joins TRBV10-3 to TRBJ1-4; D might be TRBD1 (6 bases). The CDR3 consists of 14 residues. V was shortened by 10 bases and J by 8 bases, with 20 bases between the two germline ends. In germline, CDR1 is ENHRY, CDR2 SYGVKD. CDR3 in amino acids: CATTNRPGEEKLFF. DNA for the CDR3: TGTGCCACCACCAACCGGCCAGGGGAGGAAAAACTGTTTTTT.

The sample holds one count of this clone. CDR3 DNA: TGCGCCAGCAGCTTGGAGGTGGGCGGCTACACCTTC. It is translated as CASSLEVGGYTF. The genes are TRBV5-1 and TRBJ1-2; no firm D call. The CDR3 has 12 amino acids. Trimming removed 0 bases at V and 8 bases at J, with 8 bases between. From germline, CDR1 is SGHRS and CDR2 YFSETQ.

This rearrangement joins TRBV20-1 to TRBJ2-1; TRBD2 matches 7 bases. Trimming removed 7 bases from V and 5 bases from J; junction bases left unmatched: 2. The CDR3 is 11 residues long. Germline CDR1 is DFQATT and CDR2 is SNEGSKA (reference sequence). CDR3 in DNA: TGCAGTGGGAGCGGGAACAATGAGCAGTTCTTC. Translated: CSGSGNNEQFF.

The gene calls are TRBV5-6 and TRBJ2-3; TRBD1 aligns across 7 bases. CDR1 is SGHDT, CDR2 YYEEEE, per germline. The CDR3 covers 14 residues. V lost 5 bases and J lost 0; bases outside the gene matches: 3. The DNA of the CDR3 is TGTGCCAGCAGTTTACAGGGGAGCACAGATACGCAGTATTTT. It is translated as CASSLQGSTDTQYF.

The chain couples TRBV12-3 or TRBV12-4 to TRBJ2-5; a possible D gene is TRBD1 (6 bases). Between the trimmed V and J ends, which lost 6 bases and 5 bases, there was a span of 13 bases. The CDR3 consists of 13 residues. CDR3 nucleotides: TGTGCCAGCAGGCCACAGGGTTGGGAGACCCAGTACTTC. Its protein is CASRPQGWETQYF.

This clone was picked up one time. The V call is TRBV7-9, the J call TRBJ2-1, with D possibly matching TRBD1 (5 bases). Trimming pared 0 bases from V and 13 bases from J, leaving 13 bases between. The CDR3 is 13 amino acids. Germline loops: CDR1 SEHNR, CDR2 FQNEAQ (reference sequence). The CDR3 sequence is CASSLADRGSQFF. DNA of the CDR3: TGTGCCAGCAGCTTAGCGGATAGGGGAAGTCAGTTCTTC. Variable domain in full (rest from reference TRBV7-9 and TRBJ2-1): DTGVSQNPRHKITKRGQNVTFRCDPISEHNRLYWYRQTLGQGPEFLTYFQNEAQLEKSRLLSDRFSAERPKGSFSTLEIQRTEQGDSAMYLCASSLADRGSQFFGPGTRLTVL.